Below are 27 T cell receptor beta chains sequenced from a single sample in a study of shared clonotypes between healthy human individuals. Method: immunoSEQ multiplex PCR; TCRdb's copy keeps in-frame clones and lacks some. Of approximately 500,000 clones in the sample, approximately 81% are singletons; the top ten hold approximately 12%. Material: PBMCs. The receptors come from a woman between 35 and 50 years old in good health. Some clones in this sample may be carry-over from other donors' samples.

This rearrangement joins TRBV10-3 to TRBJ2-1, with 7 positions matching TRBD2. V dropped 8 bases and J dropped 3; count of bases not matched to a gene: 4. The CDR3 runs 13 residues. Germline V CDR1 and CDR2: ENHRY, SYGVKD. The DNA of the CDR3 is TGTGCCATCGCGCGGGAGAGCTACAATGAGCAGTTCTTC. Protein: CAIARESYNEQFF.

This clone turned up a few times. This sample also contains other DNA sequences that code for the same CDR3. J is TRBJ2-3 and V is TRBV5-4; D uncertain. In germline, CDR1 is SGHNT, CDR2 YYREEE (reference sequence). Trimming stripped 1 base from V and 4 bases from J, with 4 bases between. The length of the CDR3 is 12 residues. The CDR3 sequence is CASSLSADTQYF. The CDR3 region has the DNA TGTGCCAGCAGCTTGTCTGCAGATACGCAGTATTTT.

CDR3 amino acids: CASSEYGRATEAFF. In DNA form, the CDR3 reads TGTGCCAGCAGTGAATATGGCAGGGCCACTGAAGCTTTCTTT. This sequence joins TRBV25-1 and TRBJ1-1, with a possible D match to TRBD1 (5 bases). V was shortened by 0 bases and J by 4 bases, with 9 bases between the two germline ends. The CDR3 contains 14 residues. CDR1 is MGHDK and CDR2 is SYGVNS in the germline V gene. Full variable domain (outside the CDR3, taken from reference TRBV25-1 and TRBJ1-1): EADIYQTPRYLVIGTGKKITLECSQTMGHDKMYWYQQDPGMELHLIHYSYGVNSTEKGDLSSESTVSRIRTEHFPLTLESARPSHTSQYLCASSEYGRATEAFFGQGTRLTVV.

This CDR3 is CASSVGAGNEYGYTF. The CDR3 DNA is TGTGCCAGCAGCGTAGGGGCCGGGAATGAATATGGCTACACCTTC. The chain recombines TRBV9 with TRBJ1-2; D unclear. CDR1 is SGDLS, CDR2 YYNGEE, per germline. The V end lost 0 bases, the J end lost 5 bases, and 14 bases lay between the germline ends. CDR3 length: 15 amino acids.

The V and J genes are TRBV14 and TRBJ1-1; D is undetermined. Trimming removed 1 base at V and 6 bases at J, with 9 bases between. From germline, CDR1 is SGHDN and CDR2 FVKESK. There are 13 residues in the CDR3. CDR3 DNA: TGTGCCAGCAGCCAAGGAGGGTTGGCTGAAGCTTTCTTT. This translates into CASSQGGLAEAFF.

The V call is TRBV5-1, the J call TRBJ2-1; D may be TRBD2 (5 bases). Trimming cost V 0 bases and J 6 bases, with 7 bases left between them. The length of the CDR3 is 13 residues. Per germline, CDR1 SGHRS and CDR2 YFSETQ. The chain's CDR3 is CASSLEAANEQFF. In nucleotides, the CDR3 is TGCGCCAGCAGCTTGGAAGCGGCCAATGAGCAGTTCTTC.

The chain is built from TRBV2 and TRBJ2-3; D is possibly TRBD2 (6 bases). CDR3 size: 14 residues. Deletions cut 7 bases from V and 2 bases from J, with 13 bases between. CDR1 SNHLY and CDR2 FYNNEI come from the germline V gene. The CDR3 here is CASMGGIITDTQYF. DNA of the CDR3: TGTGCCAGCATGGGCGGGATTATCACAGATACGCAGTATTTT.

Worth noting for this clone: A far larger clone lies a single base away; this is likely a read error. The same CDR3 arises from other DNA sequences in this sample as well. The chain recombines TRBV28 with TRBJ2-7; D possibly corresponds to TRBD1 (6 bases). V was pared by 4 bases and J by 3 bases, with 13 bases between. The germline V gene has CDR1 MDHEN and CDR2 SYDVKM. The CDR3 contains 14 residues. This CDR3 reads CASSSGTLIYEQYF. CDR3 nucleotide sequence: TGTGCCAGCAGTTCGGGGACACTAATCTACGAGCAGTACTTC.

The chain links TRBV6-1 to TRBJ1-2; no clear D. The CDR3 extends over 11 amino acids. Trimming shortened V by 5 bases and J by 5 bases, and 6 bases separated the two germline ends. Germline CDR1 reads MNHNS; CDR2 reads SASEGT. The CDR3 loop reads CASSTSYGYTF. In nucleotides, the CDR3 is TGTGCCAGCAGTACGAGTTATGGCTACACCTTC.

To note about this clone: A junction boundary mismatches the germline segment, possibly from a read error. The V and J genes are TRBV5-1 and TRBJ1-2, with unresolved D. The CDR3 consists of 15 residues. The germline V gene has CDR1 SGHRS and CDR2 YFSETQ. The CDR3 nucleotides are TGCGCCAGCAGCCCCGGACCGGTAGTCAACTCTGGCTACACCTTC. This gives the protein CASSPGPVVNSGYTF.

On this clone itself: A single base separates this from a much larger clone, so it may be a read error. The chain carries TRBV15 and TRBJ2-7; no definite D call. Trimming cost V 0 bases and J 3 bases, with 6 bases left between them. Per the germline V gene, CDR1 is LNHNV and CDR2 is YYDKDF (reference sequence). The CDR3 totals 13 residues. CDR3 in amino acids: CATSRDPNYEQYF. DNA for the CDR3: TGTGCCACCAGCAGAGATCCCAACTACGAGCAGTACTTC. The whole variable domain, remainder taken from reference TRBV15 and TRBJ2-7, is DAMVIQNPRYQVTQFGKPVTLSCSQTLNHNVMYWYQQKSSQAPKLLFHYYDKDFNNEADTPDNFQSRRPNTSFCFLDIRSPGLGDTAMYLCATSRDPNYEQYFGPGTRLTVT.

The chain recombines TRBV5-1 with TRBJ2-2, with 8 bases that match TRBD1. J was trimmed by 6 bases and V by 4 bases; bases with no gene match: 2. The CDR3 spans 13 residues. Germline V gene sequence: CDR1 SGHRS, CDR2 YFSETQ. The CDR3 nucleotides read TGCGCCAGCAGCCAGGACAGGGCCGGGGAGCTGTTTTTT. It codes for CASSQDRAGELFF.

This clone appeared a few times. The V call is TRBV7-9, the J call TRBJ1-3, with unresolved D. Trimming took off 4 bases at V and 1 base at J, with 14 bases between the two ends. Germline V gene lookup returns CDR1 SEHNR and CDR2 FQNEAQ (reference sequence). CDR3 length equals 16 residues. The CDR3 DNA is TGTGCCAGCAGCTATCAGGTGGGCCGATCTGGAAACACCATATATTTT. It specifies CASSYQVGRSGNTIYF.

The chain carries TRBV5-1 and TRBJ2-1; 7 bases match TRBD2. The V segment lost 1 base and the J segment 9 bases; nucleotides outside the gene matches: 7. The CDR3 length is 14 residues. CDR1 and CDR2 (germline): SGHRS, YFSETQ. The CDR3 sequence is CASSLREGQGEQFF. The CDR3 DNA follows: TGCGCCAGCAGCTTGAGGGAGGGCCAGGGTGAGCAGTTCTTC. The full variable domain, in which reference TRBV5-1 and TRBJ2-1 provide the parts outside the CDR3, is KAGVTQTPRYLIKTRGQQVTLSCSPISGHRSVSWYQQTPGQGLQFLFEYFSETQRNKGNFPGRFSGRQFSNSRSEMNVSTLELGDSALYLCASSLREGQGEQFFGPGTRLTVL.

The chain carries TRBV18 and TRBJ2-6; D gene unclear. Germline CDR1 and CDR2: KGHSH and LQKENI. V gave up 6 bases and J gave up 1 base, with 10 bases separating them. The CDR3 covers 15 residues. The CDR3 reads CASSSARSGANVLTF. CDR3 in DNA: TGTGCCAGCTCCTCGGCTCGTTCTGGGGCCAACGTCCTGACTTTC.

The CDR3 bases are TGTGCCACCAGCACCAGGGGGTCTGGGGCCAACGTCCTGACTTTC. It yields the protein CATSTRGSGANVLTF. V and J are TRBV15 and TRBJ2-6; TRBD1 matches 7 bases. The CDR3 totals 15 residues. V shed 4 bases and J 1 base; nucleotides not matched to a gene: 1. Germline loops: CDR1 LNHNV, CDR2 YYDKDF (reference sequence).

The chain has TRBV2 and TRBJ1-1; D remains ambiguous. V was clipped by 5 bases and J by 5 bases, with 9 bases between them. The CDR3 covers 12 residues. Germline V gene data show CDR1 as SNHLY and CDR2 as FYNNEI. The CDR3 nucleotides are TGTGCCAGCAGTAGAGAGGAAACTGAAGCTTTCTTT. The encoded protein is CASSREETEAFF.

In this sample, this clone turned up once. The chain carries TRBV6-5 and TRBJ1-2; D unresolved. The CDR3 extends over 15 amino acids. V lost 4 bases to trimming and J lost 0 bases, with 12 bases between them. Germline V gives CDR1 MNHEY, CDR2 SVGAGI. CDR3 bases: TGTGCCAGCAGTTCCTTGGAGAGAGCTAACTATGGCTACACCTTC. This encodes CASSSLERANYGYTF.

The CDR3 DNA reads TGCGCCAGCAGCTTGTCCCAGGGGGCCGAAGGCTACACCTTC. It is translated as CASSLSQGAEGYTF. The rearrangement links TRBV5-1 to TRBJ1-2, with 8 bases lining up with TRBD1. The length of the CDR3 is 14 residues. Germline CDR1 is SGHRS and CDR2 is YFSETQ. Losses at the gene ends were 1 base for V and 8 bases for J; bases not matched to a gene: 7.

In this sample, this clone turned up many times. Different DNA sequences within this sample yield the same CDR3. The chain employs TRBV30 and TRBJ1-6; D call uncertain. V was trimmed by 2 bases and J by 8 bases, leaving 13 bases between them. Germline lookup yields CDR1 GTSNPN and CDR2 SVGIG (reference sequence). This CDR3 is built from 14 residues. The chain's CDR3 is CAWSIELRDSPLHF. In nucleotides, the CDR3 is TGTGCCTGGAGTATTGAGTTAAGGGATTCACCCCTCCACTTT.

This clone was observed once. The chain has TRBV5-1 and TRBJ2-2; a weak D match, TRBD1 (5 bases). Germline CDR1 and CDR2: SGHRS and YFSETQ. The CDR3 extends over 15 amino acids. V lost 4 bases, J lost 0 bases, and 10 bases lay in between. CDR3 coding DNA: TGCGCCAGCAGCAACGACAGCCCGAACACCGGGGAGCTGTTTTTT. Encoded protein: CASSNDSPNTGELFF.

This clone was seen a single time. This may stem from a read error, because a much larger clone lies one nucleotide away. The chain employs TRBV7-9 and TRBJ2-3, with D hard to call. Trimming took off 5 bases at V and 1 base at J, with 19 bases between the two ends. The CDR3 has 17 amino acids. The germline V gene encodes CDR1 SEHNR and CDR2 FQNEAQ (reference sequence). The CDR3 loop is CASSAVILPWGTDTQYF. The CDR3 DNA reads as TGTGCCAGCAGCGCCGTGATACTGCCGTGGGGCACAGATACGCAGTATTTT.

Remarks on this clone: Other DNA sequences in the same sample also yield this CDR3. The chain combines TRBV19 with TRBJ2-3; no firm D call. Germline CDR1 LNHDA, CDR2 SQIVND (reference sequence). There are 13 residues in the CDR3. V was clipped by 1 base and J by 4 bases, with 6 bases between them. This chain's CDR3 is CASSIVGSDTQYF. CDR3 nucleotides: TGTGCCAGTAGTATAGTCGGGTCAGATACGCAGTATTTT.

This clone was counted ten times or more. V and J are TRBV11-2 and TRBJ2-1; weak D call: TRBD2 (6 bases). The CDR3 is 15 residues long. Looked up from germline, CDR1 is SGHAT and CDR2 is FQNNGV. Trimming left V 2 bases short and J 5 bases short, with 13 bases between. The CDR3 bases are TGTGCCAGCAGCTTAATGGTCGGGGGAAACAATGAGCAGTTCTTC. It yields the protein CASSLMVGGNNEQFF.

The rearrangement uses TRBV19 and TRBJ2-1, with D unresolved. Trimming removed 5 bases from V and 9 bases from J, with 14 bases in between. The CDR3 spans 13 residues. Germline values: CDR1 LNHDA, CDR2 SQIVND (reference sequence). Written as DNA, the CDR3 is TGTGCCAGTAGTCCGGGCCCTAGTGGTGAGCAGTTCTTC. Residues: CASSPGPSGEQFF.

Of note for this clone: It is likely a read error: a sequence one base away is far more abundant. The rearrangement uses TRBV2 and TRBJ2-3, with unresolved D. The better agreement between TRBJ1-5 and the DNA end casts doubt on the J call. The CDR3 runs 14 residues. Germline loops: CDR1 SNHLY, CDR2 FYNNEI. As DNA, the CDR3 is TGTGCCAGTGGACTATTCCAAGGCACAGATACGCAGCATTTT. The encoded protein is CASGLFQGTDTQHF.

The chain couples TRBV28 to TRBJ2-7; D is uncertain. Germline-derived CDR1 and CDR2 are MDHEN and SYDVKM. The CDR3 covers 14 residues. V was cut by 7 bases and J by 4 bases, with 17 bases left in between. CDR3 residues: CASNLKPLGYEQYF. The CDR3, as DNA: TGTGCCAGCAACCTCAAGCCTTTAGGATACGAGCAGTACTTC.